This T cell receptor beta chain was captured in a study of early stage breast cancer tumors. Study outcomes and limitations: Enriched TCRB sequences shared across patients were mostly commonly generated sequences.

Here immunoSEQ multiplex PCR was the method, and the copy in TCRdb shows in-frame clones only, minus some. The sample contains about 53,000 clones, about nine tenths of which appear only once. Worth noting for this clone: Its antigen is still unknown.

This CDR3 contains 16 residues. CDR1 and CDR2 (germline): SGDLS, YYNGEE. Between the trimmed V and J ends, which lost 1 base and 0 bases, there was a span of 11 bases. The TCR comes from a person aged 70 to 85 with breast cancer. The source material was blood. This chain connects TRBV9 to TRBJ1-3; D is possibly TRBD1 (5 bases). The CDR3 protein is CASSVTDRSSGNTIYF. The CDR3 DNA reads TGTGCCAGCAGCGTAACAGACAGAAGCTCTGGAAACACCATATATTTT.